Listed here are 13 T cell receptor beta chains from one sample, sequenced in a study of resident and recirculating memory T cells in vitiligo. Sequenced by immunoSEQ multiplex PCR; TCRdb stores in-frame clones only, minus some. The sample consists of 70,000 to 85,000 clones, approximately 93% of them appearing once. The specimen sequenced was blood. Every receptor here comes from a male donor with vitiligo.

This clone showed up just once. This chain links TRBV4-3 with TRBJ1-2, with D unresolved. The CDR3 runs 15 residues. The V end was cut by 1 base, the J end by 4 bases, with 13 bases between. The germline V gene encodes CDR1 LGHNA and CDR2 YSLEER. Here the CDR3 DNA reads TGCGCCAGCAGCCAAGGGAGTGGAGGAATCTATGGCTACACCTTC. Translated, it gives CASSQGSGGIYGYTF.

V usage is TRBV10-3 and J usage is TRBJ1-1; TRBD1 agrees at 9 bases. In germline, CDR1 is ENHRY, CDR2 SYGVKD. There are 15 residues in the CDR3. The V and J ends lost 2 bases and 6 bases, in that order; junction bases with no gene match: 7. As DNA, the CDR3 is TGTGCCATCAGTGAGGGGGGACAGGGCGGGGCTGAAGCTTTCTTT. As protein: CAISEGGQGGAEAFF.

V and J are TRBV5-1 and TRBJ2-1; possible D gene TRBD2, 5 bases. V was clipped by 7 bases and J by 6 bases, with 8 bases between them. Germline values: CDR1 SGHRS, CDR2 YFSETQ. The CDR3 is made up of 11 amino acids. The CDR3 bases are TGCGCCAGCGTCGCGGGCAATGAGCAGTTCTTC. It translates to CASVAGNEQFF.

This clone appeared once. V usage is TRBV10-3 and J usage is TRBJ1-4, with D unclear. Germline CDR1 is ENHRY and CDR2 is SYGVKD. Trimming shortened V by 5 bases and J by 8 bases, and 15 bases separated the two germline ends. This CDR3 comprises 14 residues. CDR3 bases: TGTGCCATCAGTAAGGAGGCCCGAGGGGAAAAACTGTTTTTT. This translates into CAISKEARGEKLFF.

This chain joins TRBV5-1 and TRBJ2-5, with 9 positions matching TRBD1. This CDR3 spans 16 amino acids. With V trimmed by 2 bases and J by 5 bases, 10 bases remained unmatched. Germline assignment: CDR1 SGHRS and CDR2 YFSETQ. CDR3 protein: CASSLRPGQGDETQYF. CDR3 bases: TGCGCCAGCAGCTTACGACCGGGACAGGGTGACGAGACCCAGTACTTC.

The genes are TRBV7-2 and TRBJ1-3; D is perhaps TRBD1 (6 bases). Germline CDR1 and CDR2: SGHTA and FQGNSA. The ends were cut back, 2 bases at V and 1 base at J, with 12 bases in the middle. The CDR3 has 16 amino acids. The CDR3 nucleotides read TGTGCCAGCAGCTTAAGCGGACAGTCTTCTGGAAACACCATATATTTT. Its protein product is CASSLSGQSSGNTIYF.

The J gene is TRBJ2-1, the V gene TRBV7-2; 9 bases map to TRBD2. With V trimmed by 3 bases and J by 9 bases, 9 bases remained unmatched. Germline V gene lookup returns CDR1 SGHTA and CDR2 FQGNSA. The CDR3 extends over 15 amino acids. The CDR3 is CASSFSRGGYGEQFF. In DNA, the CDR3 is TGTGCCAGCAGCTTTTCGCGGGGGGGGTACGGTGAGCAGTTCTTC.

This rearrangement joins TRBV28 to TRBJ2-7, with D perhaps matching TRBD1 (9 bases). Trimming removed 5 bases at V and 5 bases at J, with 25 bases between. The CDR3 contains 17 residues. The germline V gene has CDR1 MDHEN and CDR2 SYDVKM. The chain's CDR3 is CASSHLPGGTGYDEQYF. The CDR3 nucleotides are TGTGCCAGCAGTCACCTACCGGGGGGGACAGGGTACGACGAGCAGTACTTC.

This sequence joins TRBV7-8 and TRBJ2-7, with 8 positions matching TRBD1. Germline loops: CDR1 SGHVS, CDR2 FQNEAQ. The CDR3 is made up of 13 amino acids. Losses at the gene ends were 5 bases for V and 10 bases for J; bases not matched to a gene: 10. The CDR3 region has the DNA TGTGCCAGCAGCGTAAGCGGACAGGGACCCCAGTACTTC. This encodes CASSVSGQGPQYF.

This clone was seen a single time. V is TRBV5-1 and J is TRBJ2-5; 16 nucleotides line up with TRBD2. CDR1 is SGHRS and CDR2 is YFSETQ in the germline V gene. The CDR3 has 19 residues. The junction had 10 bases not matched to a gene; V was cut back by 4 bases and J by 1 base. Here the CDR3 reads CASSPGLAGGRRAQETQYF. The CDR3, as DNA: TGCGCCAGCAGCCCGGGACTAGCGGGGGGGAGGCGAGCCCAAGAGACCCAGTACTTC.

The chain carries TRBV19 and TRBJ2-3; 9 nucleotides line up with TRBD2. V was pared by 5 bases and J by 2 bases, with 5 bases of the junction left unmatched. This CDR3 region has 15 residues. CDR1 and CDR2 from the germline V gene are LNHDA and SQIVND (reference sequence). CDR3 residues: CASSVLAGPTDTQYF. The CDR3 DNA reads as TGTGCCAGTAGTGTTCTAGCGGGACCCACAGATACGCAGTATTTT.

This clone has a handful of counts. The chain is built from TRBV7-9 and TRBJ2-1; D is unresolved. Per germline, CDR1 SEHNR and CDR2 FQNEAQ (reference sequence). The CDR3 covers 19 residues. V lost 5 bases, J lost 0 bases, and 23 bases lay in between. The CDR3 reads CASSPRVAGATLSYNEQFF. In DNA, the CDR3 is TGTGCCAGCAGCCCAAGAGTAGCCGGCGCGACTCTCTCCTACAATGAGCAGTTCTTC.

The chain combines TRBV7-2 with TRBJ2-3; D perhaps matches TRBD1 (5 bases). Germline lookup yields CDR1 SGHTA and CDR2 FQGNSA. This CDR3 is built from 13 residues. Between the trimmed V and J ends, which lost 0 bases and 4 bases, there was a span of 5 bases. The CDR3 DNA sequence: TGTGCCAGCAGCTTAGCCAGGGCAGATACGCAGTATTTT. Amino acids: CASSLARADTQYF. Filled out from reference TRBV7-2 and TRBJ2-3, the complete variable domain reads GAGVSQSPSNKVTEKGKDVELRCDPISGHTALYWYRQSLGQGLEFLIYFQGNSAPDKSGLPSDRFSAERTGGSVSTLTIQRTQQEDSAVYLCASSLARADTQYFGPGTRLTVL.